This TCR beta chain was recovered during a study of cytomegalovirus exposure and HLA in healthy donors. Whole-study findings and limits: CMV serostatus was the sole immune exposure information available.

Germline-derived CDR1 and CDR2 are MNHEY and SVGAGI. V lost 0 bases and J lost 5, with 10 bases in between. The CDR3 covers 15 residues. The PCR ran on 60 Vbeta and 13 Jbeta primers. Clones were sequenced by immunoSEQ multiplex PCR, and TCRdb holds only the in-frame ones, with some missing. This sample carries some 66,000 clones, 78% of them seen once, and the ten largest clones take 9.7%. This clone turned up a few times. Its cognate antigen is unknown. The sample comprised PBMCs. The chain employs TRBV6-5 and TRBJ2-2; tentatively, D is TRBD1 (6 bases). This TCR was sampled from a man in his forties in good health and CMV-seronegative. This CDR3 reads CASSYSWGLTGELFF. The CDR3 nucleotides are TGTGCCAGCAGTTACTCGTGGGGGCTTACCGGGGAGCTGTTTTTT.